These T cell receptor beta chains were read from a single sample in a study of T cell repertoires in cytomegalovirus infection. One entry per CDR3 protein, called by TCRdb with MiXCR from the reads. Among some 800,000 distinct CDR3 sequences listed, about 31% were seen once. No antigen has been assigned to these receptors. The sample here was cultured CD8+ T cells from PBMCs, taken from culture after CMV antigen stimulation. Source of these receptors: a human donor in good health (CMV status not recorded). Some clones in this sample may be carry-over from other donors' samples. Each CDR3 is given with its conserved first and last residue. Fields, in order: J gene, clone size, V gene, D gene, CDR3 DNA, CDR3 protein. A D gene is named only where the DNA matches it firmly. The size entry is marked missing in some rows and otherwise reads once, few, many or a size class.

j_call: TRBJ2-2
clone_size: -
v_call: TRBV6-2/TRBV6-3
d_call: TRBD1
cdr3_nt: TGTGCCAGCAGTTACCTGGGACAGCGCCCAAGGGGGACCGGGGAGCTGTTTTTT
cdr3_aa: CASSYLGQRPRGTGELFF

j_call: TRBJ1-5
clone_size: -
v_call: TRBV7-9
d_call: TRBD1
cdr3_nt: TGTGCCAGCAGCTTAGCCGGGGAGACAGGGAAGCCGCCCCAGCATTTT
cdr3_aa: CASSLAGETGKPPQHF

j_call: TRBJ2-5
clone_size: few
v_call: TRBV12-3/TRBV12-4
d_call: TRBD1
cdr3_nt: TGTGCCAGCAGTTCGACAGGGAAGGAAGAGACCCAGTACTTC
cdr3_aa: CASSSTGKEETQYF

j_call: TRBJ2-1
clone_size: few
v_call: TRBV14
d_call: TRBD2
cdr3_nt: TGTGCCAGCAGCACCACGGGTAGCGGGGCGTACAATGAGCAGTTCTTC
cdr3_aa: CASSTTGSGAYNEQFF

j_call: TRBJ1-1
clone_size: once
v_call: TRBV27
d_call: -
cdr3_nt: TGTGCCAGCATGGCAGCGGACCGGACTGAAGCTTTCTTT
cdr3_aa: CASMAADRTEAFF

j_call: TRBJ2-3
clone_size: -
v_call: TRBV7-3
d_call: TRBD2
cdr3_nt: TGTGCCAGCAGCTTAACGGGGCTAGCGGGGTACACAGATACGCAGTATTTT
cdr3_aa: CASSLTGLAGYTDTQYF

j_call: TRBJ2-7
clone_size: -
v_call: TRBV12-5
d_call: -
cdr3_nt: TGTGCTAGTGGTTTGGTACAACTCACTACCTACGAGCAGTACTTC
cdr3_aa: CASGLVQLTTYEQYF

j_call: TRBJ2-7
clone_size: few
v_call: TRBV27
d_call: -
cdr3_nt: TGTGCCAGCAGTTTCGGGCAGCCTCCTAACGAGCAGTACTTC
cdr3_aa: CASSFGQPPNEQYF

j_call: TRBJ1-1
clone_size: many
v_call: TRBV7-9
d_call: -
cdr3_nt: TGTGCCAGCAGCTTAGTAATGGGGTCTTACACTGAAGCTTTCTTT
cdr3_aa: CASSLVMGSYTEAFF

j_call: TRBJ1-2
clone_size: -
v_call: TRBV14
d_call: -
cdr3_nt: TGTGCCAGCAGCCAAGCGCCCGGGGGGGGGATAGACTATGGCTACACCTTC
cdr3_aa: CASSQAPGGGIDYGYTF

j_call: TRBJ1-6
clone_size: many
v_call: TRBV7-8
d_call: -
cdr3_nt: TGTGCCAGCAGCCCCAATCAGCGTTCACCCCTCCACTTT
cdr3_aa: CASSPNQRSPLHF

j_call: TRBJ1-1
clone_size: -
v_call: TRBV9
d_call: -
cdr3_nt: TGTGCCAGCAGCGTAGAAAGAGGAGGAGAAGCTTTCTTT
cdr3_aa: CASSVERGGEAFF